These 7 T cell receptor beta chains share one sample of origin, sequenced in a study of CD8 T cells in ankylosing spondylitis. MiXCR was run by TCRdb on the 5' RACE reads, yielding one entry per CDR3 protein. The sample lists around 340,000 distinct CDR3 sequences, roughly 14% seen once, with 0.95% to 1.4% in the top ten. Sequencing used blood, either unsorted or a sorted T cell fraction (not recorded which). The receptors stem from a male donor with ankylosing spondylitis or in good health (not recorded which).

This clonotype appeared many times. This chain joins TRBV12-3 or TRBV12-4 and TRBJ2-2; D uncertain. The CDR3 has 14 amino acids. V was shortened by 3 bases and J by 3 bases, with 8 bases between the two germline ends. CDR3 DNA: TGTGCCAGCAGTTTCGTAGGGTACACCGGGGAGCTGTTTTTT. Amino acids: CASSFVGYTGELFF.

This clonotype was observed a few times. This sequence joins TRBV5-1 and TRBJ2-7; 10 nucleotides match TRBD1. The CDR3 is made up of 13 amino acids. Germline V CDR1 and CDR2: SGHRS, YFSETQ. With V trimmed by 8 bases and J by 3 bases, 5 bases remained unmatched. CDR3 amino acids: CASGGDRGYEQYF. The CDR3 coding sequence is TGCGCCAGTGGAGGGGACAGGGGCTACGAGCAGTACTTC.

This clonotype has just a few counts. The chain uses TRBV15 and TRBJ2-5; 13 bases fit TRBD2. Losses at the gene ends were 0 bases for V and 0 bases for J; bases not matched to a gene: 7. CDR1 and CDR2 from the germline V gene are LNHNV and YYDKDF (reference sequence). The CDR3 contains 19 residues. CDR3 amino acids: CATSRDGLAGVTYQETQYF. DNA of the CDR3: TGTGCCACCAGCAGAGATGGACTAGCGGGGGTAACGTACCAAGAGACCCAGTACTTC.

Here the CDR3 DNA reads TGCGCCAGCAGTCAGCTTACGACAGGGGCGAACACCGGGGAGCTGTTTTTT. As protein: CASSQLTTGANTGELFF. This chain uses TRBV10-1 with TRBJ2-2; 8 nucleotides agree with TRBD1. The V gene end was trimmed by 5 bases and the J gene end by 0 bases; junction bases not matched to a gene: 8. CDR1 and CDR2 (germline): WNHNN, SYGVQD (reference sequence). The CDR3 has 17 residues.

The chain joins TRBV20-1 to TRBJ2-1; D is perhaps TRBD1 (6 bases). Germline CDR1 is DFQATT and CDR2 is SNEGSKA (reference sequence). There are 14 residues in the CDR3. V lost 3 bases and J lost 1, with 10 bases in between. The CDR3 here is CSARSRGSYNEQFF. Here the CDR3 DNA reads TGCAGTGCTAGGTCCAGGGGTTCCTACAATGAGCAGTTCTTC.

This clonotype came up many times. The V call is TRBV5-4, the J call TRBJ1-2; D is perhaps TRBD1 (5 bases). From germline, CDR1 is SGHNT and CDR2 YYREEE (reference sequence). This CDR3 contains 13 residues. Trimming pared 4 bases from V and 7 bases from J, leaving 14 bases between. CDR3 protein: CASSPDSLPGYTF. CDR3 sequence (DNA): TGTGCCAGCAGCCCAGACAGTCTTCCTGGCTACACCTTC.

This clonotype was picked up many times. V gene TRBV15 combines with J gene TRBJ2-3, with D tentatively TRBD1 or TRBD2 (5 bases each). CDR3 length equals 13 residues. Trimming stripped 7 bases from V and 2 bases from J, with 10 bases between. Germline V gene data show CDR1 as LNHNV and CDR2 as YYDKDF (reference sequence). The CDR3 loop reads CATTRDATDTQYF. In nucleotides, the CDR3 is TGTGCCACCACCCGGGACGCCACAGATACGCAGTATTTT.